The present T cell receptor (beta chain) was sequenced within a study of T-cell memory formation after mild COVID-19. This clonotype was seen only a few times. The antigen is unknown. Overall study results and limits: That cross-reactive memory joined was suggested by some responding clones appearing in pre-infection memory. The study found balanced CD4/CD8 in clones contracting day 15 to 85 and a CD4+ lean in later expanders.

cDNA libraries for TCR alpha and TCR beta, carrying sample barcodes and UMIs, came from 5'RACE with constant-segment primers. Using its own MiXCR run on the 5' RACE reads, TCRdb lists one record per CDR3 protein. Of approximately 410,000 distinct CDR3 sequences listed, about 25% are singletons. The CDR3 is 15 residues long. Germline assignment: CDR1 SGHTA and CDR2 FQGNSA. V lost 5 bases and J lost 7, with 20 bases in between. V is TRBV7-2 and J is TRBJ2-5; possibly TRBD2 for D (6 bases). This TCR derives from an adult woman who had mild COVID-19 (a few samples of this study predate the infection). Cell type and time point are not known. Sequenced input: PBMCs or a T cell subset sorted from them (not recorded which). CDR3 DNA: TGTGCCAGCAGCCCAACCGGGACGCTGCGGGGGACCCAGTACTTC. Amino acids: CASSPTGTLRGTQYF.